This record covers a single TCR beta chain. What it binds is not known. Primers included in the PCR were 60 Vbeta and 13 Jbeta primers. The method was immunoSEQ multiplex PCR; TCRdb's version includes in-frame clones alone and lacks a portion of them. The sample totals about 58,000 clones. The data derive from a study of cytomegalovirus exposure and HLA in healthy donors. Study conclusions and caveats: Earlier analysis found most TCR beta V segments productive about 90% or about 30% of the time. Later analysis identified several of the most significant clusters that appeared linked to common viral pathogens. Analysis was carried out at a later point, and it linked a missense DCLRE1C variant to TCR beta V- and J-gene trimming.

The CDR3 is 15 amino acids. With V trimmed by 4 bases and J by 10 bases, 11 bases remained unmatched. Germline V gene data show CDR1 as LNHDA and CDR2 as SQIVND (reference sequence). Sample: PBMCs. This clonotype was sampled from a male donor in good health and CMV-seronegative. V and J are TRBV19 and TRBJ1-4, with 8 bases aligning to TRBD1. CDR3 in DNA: TGTGCCAGTAGTACACCGGGACAGGTGGGCGGAAAACTGTTTTTT. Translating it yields CASSTPGQVGGKLFF.